The next 18 T cell receptor beta chains were all read from a single sample in a study of blood T cell repertoires in COVID-19. Clones were sequenced by immunoSEQ multiplex PCR, and TCRdb holds only the in-frame ones, with some missing. The sample yields around 75,000 clones, about four fifths seen once. Sample: peripheral blood. Receptors originate from a woman of 80 years or more with active or convalescent COVID-19.

The gene calls are TRBV7-2 and TRBJ2-3; 7 positions match TRBD1. In germline, CDR1 is SGHTA, CDR2 FQGNSA. The V gene end was trimmed by 1 base and the J gene end by 3 bases; junction bases not matched to a gene: 10. CDR3 size: 17 residues. DNA for the CDR3: TGTGCCAGCAGCTTAGAAGGGACAGCCGGTAAGACAGATACGCAGTATTTT. Translating gives CASSLEGTAGKTDTQYF.

The J gene is TRBJ1-4, the V gene TRBV20-1; D is possibly TRBD1 (5 bases). The V gene lost 3 bases and the J gene lost 8 bases, with 13 bases spanning the gap. Looked up from germline, CDR1 is DFQATT and CDR2 is SNEGSKA (reference sequence). This CDR3 is 13 amino acids long. As DNA, the CDR3 is TGCAGTGCTAGTAGCGGGGCCCGCGAAAAACTGTTTTTT. Translating gives CSASSGAREKLFF.

The V gene is TRBV25-1, the J gene TRBJ2-2; TRBD1 matches at 7 bases. From germline, CDR1 is MGHDK and CDR2 SYGVNS. The CDR3 spans 16 residues. The V and J ends lost 4 bases and 3 bases, in that order; junction bases with no gene match: 8. The CDR3 region has the DNA TGTGCCAGCAGTGCCCAACAGGGGAGCCACACCGGGGAGCTGTTTTTT. It codes for CASSAQQGSHTGELFF.

V and J are TRBV10-3 and TRBJ1-1; 8 nucleotides match TRBD1. The germline V gene has CDR1 ENHRY and CDR2 SYGVKD. J lost 3 bases, V lost 5 bases, and 5 bases had no gene match. The CDR3 loop spans 14 amino acids. The CDR3 DNA is TGTGCCATCAGTCAACAGGGGGGTGACACTGAAGCTTTCTTT. It encodes CAISQQGGDTEAFF.

Notes on this clone: Being one base from a much bigger clone, this may be a read error. The chain joins TRBV7-3 to TRBJ1-1, with unresolved D. From germline, CDR1 is SGHTA and CDR2 FQGTGA. This CDR3 has 13 amino acids. The CDR3 region is CASSLGPNIEAFF. CDR3 nucleotides: TGTGCCAGCAGCTTAGGGCCGAACATTGAAGCTTTCTTT.

This rearrangement joins TRBV9 to TRBJ2-3; 8 bases align to TRBD1. This CDR3 is 17 amino acids long. V shed 3 bases and J 1 base; nucleotides not matched to a gene: 10. The germline CDR1 and CDR2 sequences are SGDLS and YYNGEE. CDR3 nucleotides: TGTGCCAGCAGCGCGGACAGGGTGACCTTTGGCACAGATACGCAGTATTTT. This gives the protein CASSADRVTFGTDTQYF. The full variable domain, completed using reference TRBV9 and TRBJ2-3, is DSGVTQTPKHLITATGQRVTLRCSPRSGDLSVYWYQQSLDQGLQFLIQYYNGEERAKGNILERFSAQQFPDLHSELNLSSLELGDSALYFCASSADRVTFGTDTQYFGPGTRLTVL.

This clone was detected only a few times. V gene TRBV19 combines with J gene TRBJ1-6; a possible D gene is TRBD1 (6 bases). CDR1 and CDR2 (germline): LNHDA, SQIVND (reference sequence). Trimming took 4 bases from V and 1 from J, leaving 14 bases between them. The CDR3 sequence is 17 residues long. The CDR3 DNA sequence: TGTGCCAGTAGTACTACTCTTGGACAGTCCTATAATTCACCCCTCCACTTT. Translation gives CASSTTLGQSYNSPLHF.

This rearrangement joins TRBV6-6 to TRBJ1-2; the D is unclear. Germline V gene lookup returns CDR1 MNHNY and CDR2 SVGAGI (reference sequence). V was trimmed by 7 bases and J by 1 base, leaving 13 bases between them. The CDR3 extends over 14 amino acids. In nucleotides, the CDR3 is TGTGCCAGCAAACGGGGAAACCGTAACTATGGCTACACCTTC. As protein: CASKRGNRNYGYTF.

The chain combines TRBV30 with TRBJ2-2; tentatively, D is TRBD2 (6 bases). CDR3 length: 13 residues. The ends were cut back, 3 bases at V and 1 base at J, with 6 bases in the middle. Germline CDR1 GTSNPN, CDR2 SVGIG (reference sequence). CDR3 residues: CAWRRGNTGELFF. The CDR3 coding sequence is TGTGCCTGGAGGCGGGGGAACACCGGGGAGCTGTTTTTT.

J is TRBJ2-6 and V is TRBV28; 9 bases are shared with TRBD2. Germline CDR1 and CDR2: MDHEN and SYDVKM. The ends lost 2 bases at V and 0 bases at J; junction bases unmatched: 8. The CDR3 is made up of 19 amino acids. The CDR3 nucleotides read TGTGCCAGCAGTTTACTCCGTGTAGCGGGGGTCTCTGGGGCCAACGTCCTGACTTTC. This translates into CASSLLRVAGVSGANVLTF.

The V call is TRBV9, the J call TRBJ1-6, with D unclear. V was trimmed by 3 bases and J by 7 bases, leaving 14 bases between them. From germline, CDR1 is SGDLS and CDR2 YYNGEE. CDR3 size: 15 residues. The CDR3 DNA sequence: TGTGCCAGCAGCGCGACATTCTCGGGGAATTCACCCCTCCACTTT. Translation: CASSATFSGNSPLHF.

The rearrangement uses TRBV5-4 and TRBJ2-5; 11 nucleotides agree with TRBD2. The CDR3 consists of 17 residues. CDR1 is SGHNT and CDR2 is YYREEE in the germline V gene (reference sequence). J was trimmed by 1 base and V by 4 bases; bases with no gene match: 9. The CDR3 coding sequence is TGTGCCAGCAGCCTCTACCCTAGCGGGGGGACCCAAGAGACCCAGTACTTC. Amino acid sequence: CASSLYPSGGTQETQYF.

The rearrangement joins TRBV28 to TRBJ2-3; 10 bases agree with TRBD1. The CDR3 spans 15 residues. V shed 6 bases, J shed 2 bases, and the junction held 5 bases outside the gene matches. CDR1 and CDR2 from the germline V gene are MDHEN and SYDVKM. Written as DNA, the CDR3 is TGTGCCAGCAGCCCGGGACAGGGGCTCACAGATACGCAGTATTTT. This translates into CASSPGQGLTDTQYF. Drawing the rest from reference TRBV28 and TRBJ2-3, the complete variable domain is DVKVTQSSRYLVKRTGEKVFLECVQDMDHENMFWYRQDPGLGLRLIYFSYDVKMKEKGDIPEGYSVSREKKERFSLILESASTNQTSMYLCASSPGQGLTDTQYFGPGTRLTVL.

The gene calls are TRBV7-9 and TRBJ2-7; possibly TRBD1 for D (5 bases). V gave up 4 bases and J gave up 5 bases, with 9 bases separating them. Germline V gives CDR1 SEHNR, CDR2 FQNEAQ (reference sequence). The CDR3 has 12 residues. The chain's CDR3 is CASSSTGDEQYF. The CDR3, as DNA: TGTGCCAGCAGCTCCACAGGAGACGAGCAGTACTTC.

The chain recombines TRBV7-8 with TRBJ2-3; perhaps TRBD1 as D (6 bases). Germline CDR1 SGHVS, CDR2 FQNEAQ. This CDR3 region has 15 residues. Trimming left V 1 base short and J 2 bases short, with 10 bases between. CDR3 amino acids: CASSLDRDNTDTQYF. CDR3 DNA sequence: TGTGCCAGCAGCTTAGACCGGGACAACACAGATACGCAGTATTTT. The full variable domain, in which reference TRBV7-8 and TRBJ2-3 provide the parts outside the CDR3, is GAGVSQSPRYKVAKRGQDVALRCDPISGHVSLFWYQQALGQGPEFLTYFQNEAQLDKSGLPSDRFFAERPEGSVSTLKIQRTQQEDSAVYLCASSLDRDNTDTQYFGPGTRLTVL.

This clone has just one count. V and J are TRBV3-1 (or the pseudogene TRBV3-2) and TRBJ2-7, with 8 nucleotides matching TRBD1. The V segment lost 2 bases and the J segment 4 bases; nucleotides outside the gene matches: 7. The germline gives CDR1 LGHDT, CDR2 YNNKEL (reference sequence). The CDR3 loop spans 15 amino acids. The CDR3 DNA reads as TGTGCCAGCAGCCAAATAGGGACAGGCCCTTACGAGCAGTACTTC. The encoded protein is CASSQIGTGPYEQYF.

This chain links TRBV29-1 with TRBJ1-1, with D unresolved. Germline V gene data show CDR1 as SQVTM and CDR2 as ANQGSEA. Trimming stripped 5 bases from V and 2 bases from J, with 9 bases between. The length of the CDR3 is 12 residues. In DNA, the CDR3 is TGCAGCGTTCGGAACAGCAACACTGAAGCTTTCTTT. Translated: CSVRNSNTEAFF.

The V gene is TRBV29-1, the J gene TRBJ2-3, with D perhaps matching TRBD2 (7 bases). From germline, CDR1 is SQVTM and CDR2 ANQGSEA. V lost 8 bases and J 2 bases, leaving 17 bases between the germline ends. The CDR3 length is 14 residues. CDR3 protein: CSTRGGVNTDTQYF. CDR3 DNA: TGCAGCACAAGAGGGGGGGTAAACACAGATACGCAGTATTTT.